This T cell receptor beta chain was profiled in a study of blood T cells in healthy people across ages. General study results and limits: Older age went with lower TCR beta diversity per million T cells, in a roughly linear way.

On this clonotype: Antigen unknown.

Germline-derived CDR1 and CDR2 are SQVTM and ANQGSEA. This CDR3 region has 14 residues. V was pared by 6 bases and J by 0 bases, with 12 bases between. Alongside a J-beta primer mix, a sample-barcoded 5' primer served in a second PCR lasting roughly 7 to 11 cycles. MiXCR, run by TCRdb on the 5' RACE reads, gives a single entry per CDR3 protein. The repertoire consists of just over 800,000 distinct CDR3 sequences, with approximately 67% occurring once and the leading ten covering roughly 26%. Every sample yielded at least 6.5 million isolated PBMCs. The chain has TRBV29-1 and TRBJ2-1, with D possibly TRBD2 on 6 matching bases. Material: blood. The source is a young man in good health. In DNA, the CDR3 is TGCAGCGTCCCAGAGGAGGGCTCCTACAATGAGCAGTTCTTC. Its translation: CSVPEEGSYNEQFF.